This T cell receptor (beta chain) was observed in a study of identifying expanded T cells in peripheral blood. Healthy donors had no documented immune events, such as infections, while sampled. Clones were read by immunoSEQ multiplex PCR, and TCRdb kept only the in-frame ones, dropping some. The sample lists some 100,000 clones; about 87% were seen once. The germline gives CDR1 MDHEN, CDR2 SYDVKM. Trimming shortened V by 8 bases and J by 2 bases, and 19 bases separated the two germline ends. The CDR3 has 15 residues. The chain combines TRBV28 with TRBJ2-7; D may be TRBD1 or TRBD2 (5 bases each). The receptor comes from a person aged 18-69 years in good health. Material for sequencing was blood. The CDR3 reads CASGGSGPNTYEQYF. Here the CDR3 DNA reads TGTGCCAGCGGAGGATCGGGACCGAACACCTACGAGCAGTACTTC.